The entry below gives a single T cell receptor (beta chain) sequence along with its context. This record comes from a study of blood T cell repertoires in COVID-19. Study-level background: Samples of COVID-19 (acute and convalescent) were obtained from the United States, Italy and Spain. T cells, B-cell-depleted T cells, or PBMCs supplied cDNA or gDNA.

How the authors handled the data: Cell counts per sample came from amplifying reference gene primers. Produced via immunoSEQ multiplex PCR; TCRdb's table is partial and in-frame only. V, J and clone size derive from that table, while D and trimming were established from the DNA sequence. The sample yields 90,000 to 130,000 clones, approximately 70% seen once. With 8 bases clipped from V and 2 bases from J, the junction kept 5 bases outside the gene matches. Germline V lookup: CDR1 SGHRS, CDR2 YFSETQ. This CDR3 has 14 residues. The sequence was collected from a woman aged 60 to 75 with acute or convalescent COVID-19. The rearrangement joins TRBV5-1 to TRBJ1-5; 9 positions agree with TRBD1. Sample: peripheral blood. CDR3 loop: CARYRDRGNQPQHF. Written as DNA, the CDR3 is TGCGCCAGATACCGGGACAGGGGCAATCAGCCCCAGCATTTT.